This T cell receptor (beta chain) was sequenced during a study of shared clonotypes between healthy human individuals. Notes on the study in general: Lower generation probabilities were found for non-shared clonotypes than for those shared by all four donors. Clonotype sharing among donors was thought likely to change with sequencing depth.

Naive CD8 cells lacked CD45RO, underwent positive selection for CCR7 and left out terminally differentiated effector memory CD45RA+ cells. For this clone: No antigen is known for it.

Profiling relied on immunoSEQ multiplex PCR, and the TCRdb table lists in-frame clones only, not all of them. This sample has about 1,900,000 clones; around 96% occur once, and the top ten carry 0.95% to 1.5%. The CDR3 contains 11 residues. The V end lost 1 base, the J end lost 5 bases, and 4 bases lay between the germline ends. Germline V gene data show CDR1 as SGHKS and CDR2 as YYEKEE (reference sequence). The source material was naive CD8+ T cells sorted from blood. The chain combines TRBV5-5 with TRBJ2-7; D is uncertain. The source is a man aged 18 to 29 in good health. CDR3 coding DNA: TGTGCCAGCAGCTTGTTAGACGAGCAGTACTTC. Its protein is CASSLLDEQYF.